These 24 T cell receptor beta chains share one sample of origin, sequenced in a study of T cell repertoires in cytomegalovirus infection. TCRdb re-called the reads with MiXCR, one entry per CDR3 protein. The data hold a few hundred thousand distinct CDR3 sequences, with roughly 17% observed a single time. Sequenced input: PBMCs. The receptors here all came from a human donor in good health (CMV status not recorded). Some clones in this sample may be carry-over from other donors' samples.

The chain combines TRBV20-1 with TRBJ2-3; 10 nucleotides agree with TRBD1. The CDR3 has 14 amino acids. V was pared by 7 bases and J by 2 bases, with 6 bases of the junction left unmatched. Per germline, CDR1 DFQATT and CDR2 SNEGSKA (reference sequence). The CDR3 is CSGVGQGNTDTQYF. CDR3 DNA sequence: TGCAGTGGCGTGGGACAGGGGAACACAGATACGCAGTATTTT.

This chain connects TRBV7-6 to TRBJ1-1; TRBD1 matches at 10 bases. The germline V gene encodes CDR1 SGHVS and CDR2 FNYEAQ. V lost 3 bases, J lost 3 bases, and 1 base stayed unmatched. The CDR3 spans 14 residues. The CDR3 spells CASSLGQGHTEAFF. DNA of the CDR3: TGTGCCAGCAGCTTGGGACAGGGGCACACTGAAGCTTTCTTT.

This clonotype came up many times. The chain recombines TRBV7-8 with TRBJ2-1; 8 nucleotides line up with TRBD2. The CDR3 covers 16 residues. The germline gives CDR1 SGHVS, CDR2 FQNEAQ. Trimming took 5 bases from V and 0 from J; bases not matched to a gene: 6. The CDR3 region is CASSPDGGASYNEQFF. The CDR3, as DNA: TGTGCCAGCAGCCCGGACGGGGGGGCCTCCTACAATGAGCAGTTCTTC.

This clonotype was recorded at least ten times. The CDR3 reads CASSSRQGAYQPQHF. The CDR3 region has the DNA TGTGCCAGCAGCTCGCGACAGGGGGCTTATCAGCCCCAGCATTTT. V and J are TRBV7-2 and TRBJ1-5; 10 bases agree with TRBD1. The CDR3 is 15 residues long. The J segment lost 5 bases and the V segment lost 4 bases, leaving 5 bases of the junction unmatched. Germline V lookup: CDR1 SGHTA, CDR2 FQGNSA.

In DNA, the CDR3 is TGCGCCAGCAGCCACCACGTGAACACCGGGGAGCTGTTTTTT. As protein: CASSHHVNTGELFF. V usage is TRBV4-3 and J usage is TRBJ2-2; D unresolved. This CDR3 is 14 amino acids long. Looked up from germline, CDR1 is LGHNA and CDR2 is YSLEER. Trimming took 3 bases from V and 1 from J, leaving 6 bases between them.

At least ten counts were recorded for this clonotype. The genes are TRBV6-1 and TRBJ2-1; D is unresolved. The germline V gene has CDR1 MNHNS and CDR2 SASEGT. V lost 4 bases to trimming and J lost 0 bases, with 7 bases between them. This CDR3 has 14 amino acids. The DNA of the CDR3 is TGTGCCAGCAGTGGAGAAGTCTCCTACAATGAGCAGTTCTTC. It codes for CASSGEVSYNEQFF.

The chain couples TRBV3-1 to TRBJ2-7, with D possibly called TRBD1 or TRBD2 (5 bases each). Germline lookup yields CDR1 LGHDT and CDR2 YNNKEL (reference sequence). CDR3 length equals 16 residues. The germline V and J ends were trimmed by 1 base and 3 bases, with 16 bases remaining between them. For the CDR3, the DNA is TGTGCCAGCAGCCAAGGGGTTCGAGGGGTACTCTACGAGCAGTACTTC. Translated: CASSQGVRGVLYEQYF.

Written as DNA, the CDR3 is TGTGCCAGCAGCGACGGGACTAGCCTAGCCGATGAGCAGTTCTTC. Protein sequence: CASSDGTSLADEQFF. This chain connects TRBV9 to TRBJ2-1, with 9 bases fitting TRBD2. The junction had 9 bases not matched to a gene; V was cut back by 3 bases and J by 8 bases. The CDR3 is 15 amino acids. Germline-derived CDR1 and CDR2 are SGDLS and YYNGEE.

This clonotype was picked up many times. The chain uses TRBV7-2 and TRBJ2-5; D may be TRBD1 or TRBD2 (6 bases each). Trimming removed 5 bases at V and 5 bases at J, with 12 bases between. CDR1 is SGHTA, CDR2 FQGNSA, per germline. The CDR3 runs to 13 residues. The chain's CDR3 is CASSPRRGETQYF. The CDR3 DNA reads as TGTGCCAGCAGCCCCAGGAGGGGGGAGACCCAGTACTTC.

The rearrangement joins TRBV2 to TRBJ2-1, with 7 nucleotides matching TRBD1. The CDR3 length is 14 residues. CDR1 and CDR2 from the germline V gene are SNHLY and FYNNEI. With V trimmed by 6 bases and J by 12 bases, 14 bases remained unmatched. CDR3 protein: CASSPGTAAGGQFF. CDR3 nucleotide sequence: TGTGCCAGCAGCCCCGGGACAGCGGCAGGGGGGCAGTTCTTC.

The chain joins TRBV2 to TRBJ2-5; TRBD1 is a possible D gene (5 bases). Germline V lookup: CDR1 SNHLY, CDR2 FYNNEI. V shed 6 bases and J shed 5 bases, with 13 bases lying between them. The CDR3 has 13 residues. This chain's CDR3 is CASRQVPAETQYF. In DNA, the CDR3 is TGTGCCAGCAGACAGGTCCCCGCTGAGACCCAGTACTTC.

This rearrangement joins TRBV27 to TRBJ2-3; D is unresolved. V was trimmed by 8 bases and J by 1 base, leaving 10 bases between them. CDR1 is MNHEY, CDR2 SMNVEV, per germline (reference sequence). The CDR3 runs to 13 residues. The CDR3 DNA follows: TGTGCCAGCGCGGTTCGGGGCACAGATACGCAGTATTTT. Its protein product is CASAVRGTDTQYF.

This clonotype was picked up a small number of times. The V call is TRBV5-6, the J call TRBJ1-2; weak D call: TRBD1 (6 bases). The CDR3 contains 16 residues. Germline loops: CDR1 SGHDT, CDR2 YYEEEE. The ends were cut back, 4 bases at V and 3 bases at J, with 19 bases in the middle. Here the CDR3 DNA reads TGTGCCAGCAGCGATGGGGCTCAGGGGTCGTACTATGGCTACACCTTC. This translates into CASSDGAQGSYYGYTF. The whole variable domain, remainder taken from reference TRBV5-6 and TRBJ1-2, is DAGVTQSPTHLIKTRGQQVTLRCSPKSGHDTVSWYQQALGQGPQFIFQYYEEEERQRGNFPDRFSGHQFPNYSSELNVNALLLGDSALYLCASSDGAQGSYYGYTFGSGTRLTVV.

This clonotype has more than one count but fewer than ten. V usage is TRBV20-1 and J usage is TRBJ1-3; D call uncertain. The CDR3 length is 15 residues. In germline, CDR1 is DFQATT, CDR2 SNEGSKA (reference sequence). The V and J ends lost 1 base and 1 base respectively, with 11 bases between them. The CDR3 here is CSARAPAVSGNTIYF. In DNA, the CDR3 is TGCAGTGCTAGAGCCCCCGCTGTTTCTGGAAACACCATATATTTT.

The sample holds many counts of this clonotype. J is TRBJ1-2 and V is TRBV7-2, with 10 bases identical to TRBD1. Losses at the gene ends were 1 base for V and 5 bases for J; bases not matched to a gene: 10. CDR3 length: 17 residues. Germline V gives CDR1 SGHTA, CDR2 FQGNSA. The CDR3 sequence is CASSLDGTGVAGYGYTF. The CDR3, as DNA: TGTGCCAGCAGCTTAGATGGGACAGGGGTCGCAGGGTATGGCTACACCTTC.

This clonotype appeared a few times. V usage is TRBV28 and J usage is TRBJ2-1; 8 bases map to TRBD1. V gave up 2 bases and J gave up 6 bases; unmatched junction bases: 6. The CDR3 totals 15 residues. Germline assignment: CDR1 MDHEN and CDR2 SYDVKM. The CDR3 DNA follows: TGTGCCAGCAGTTTAGCGGGCAGGGGGCCCAATGAGCAGTTCTTC. Its translation is CASSLAGRGPNEQFF.

This clonotype was counted only a few times. The chain links TRBV5-5 to TRBJ1-2; a possible D gene is TRBD1 (6 bases). Germline CDR1 is SGHKS and CDR2 is YYEKEE (reference sequence). The CDR3 length is 15 residues. Trimming took off 2 bases at V and 4 bases at J, with 15 bases between the two ends. The CDR3, as DNA: TGTGCCAGCAGCTTAGGGGACATGGTGGGCTATGGCTACACCTTC. This codes for CASSLGDMVGYGYTF.

This clonotype was picked up many times. This chain connects TRBV11-3 to TRBJ2-7; D ambiguous. The V end was cut by 3 bases, the J end by 3 bases, with 9 bases between. Germline V gene lookup returns CDR1 SGHNT and CDR2 YENEEA. CDR3 size: 13 residues. CDR3 sequence reads: CASSLERNYEQYF. CDR3 DNA sequence: TGTGCCAGCAGCTTGGAACGTAACTACGAGCAGTACTTC.

This clonotype occurred a few times. The rearrangement uses TRBV2 and TRBJ1-5, with 8 bases aligning to TRBD1. CDR3 length: 14 amino acids. J was trimmed by 6 bases and V by 2 bases; bases with no gene match: 3. Germline lookup yields CDR1 SNHLY and CDR2 FYNNEI. DNA for the CDR3: TGTGCCAGCAGTGAACAGGGGGCTGGTCAGCCCCAGCATTTT. The encoded protein is CASSEQGAGQPQHF.

On this clonotype itself: Germline is not matched at one junction end, which may reflect a read error. V gene TRBV20-1 combines with J gene TRBJ1-4, with TRBD1 as a possible D gene (5 bases). The CDR3 runs to 11 residues. Germline V gene data show CDR1 as DFQATT and CDR2 as SNEGSKA (reference sequence). DNA for the CDR3: TGCAGTGCTCCCGACAGTGAAAGACTGTTTTTT. Its protein product is CSAPDSERLFF.

The chain links TRBV4-2 to TRBJ1-4; D unclear. The CDR3 runs to 17 residues. Germline V gene sequence: CDR1 LGHNA, CDR2 YNFKEQ. V shed 0 bases and J shed 7 bases, with 18 bases lying between them. The CDR3 sequence is CASSQDSTAPRREKLFF. The CDR3, as DNA: TGTGCCAGCAGCCAAGATTCAACCGCACCCAGGCGTGAAAAACTGTTTTTT.

In its sample, this clonotype was seen once. One base away lies a much larger clone, so this may be a sequencing read error. J is TRBJ1-1 and V is TRBV11-1; D is undetermined. Germline V gene sequence: CDR1 SGHAT, CDR2 FQDESV (reference sequence). The CDR3 runs 13 residues. The CDR3 nucleotides are TGTACCAGCAGCTTACATGAGTATTCTGAAGCTTTCTTT. It codes for CTSSLHEYSEAFF.

This clonotype has at least ten counts. This chain joins TRBV7-2 and TRBJ1-4; D is ambiguous. CDR1 and CDR2 from the germline V gene are SGHTA and FQGNSA. The CDR3 contains 15 residues. V was clipped by 5 bases and J by 6 bases, with 16 bases between them. The CDR3, as DNA: TGTGCCAGCAGCCGATCACAGATAAATTATGAAAAACTGTTTTTT. This translates into CASSRSQINYEKLFF.

In its sample, this clonotype was seen a few times. V and J are TRBV20-1 and TRBJ1-6, with a weak D call TRBD1 (6 bases). The CDR3 sequence is 16 residues long. The germline gives CDR1 DFQATT, CDR2 SNEGSKA (reference sequence). The V end lost 0 bases, the J end lost 10 bases, and 19 bases lay between the germline ends. The chain's CDR3 is CSARDSVGGLESPLHF. The DNA for the CDR3 is TGCAGTGCTAGAGATTCTGTCGGGGGGCTGGAATCACCCCTCCACTTT.